The next 8 T cell receptor beta chains were all read from a single sample in a study of T cells in women clearing cervical HPV infection. Produced via immunoSEQ multiplex PCR; TCRdb's table is partial and in-frame only. The sample has tens of thousands of clones. Sequencing used blood buffy coat. The receptor source for this set is a woman between 18 and 70 years old with a cervical HPV16 infection that either progressed to CIN3+ or cleared (not recorded which).

Worth noting for this clone: The CDR3 end is not reached by the read, which stops 3 residues before it; the germline J gene fills it in. The gene calls are TRBV5-4 and TRBJ1-2; 8 nucleotides line up with TRBD1. This CDR3 comprises 14 residues. The germline CDR1 and CDR2 sequences are SGHNT and YYREEE (reference sequence). V was clipped by 3 bases and J by 4 bases; unmatched bases: 5. CDR3 amino acids: CASSSATGAYGYTF. The part of the CDR3 DNA that was read is TGTGCCAGCAGCTCGGCGACAGGGGCCTATGGC.

A remark on this clone: The CDR3 end is not reached by the read, which stops 3 residues before it; the germline J gene fills it in. The rearrangement links TRBV6-2 or TRBV6-3 to TRBJ2-7; D may be TRBD2 (6 bases). This CDR3 has 14 amino acids. Trimming left V 5 bases short and J 1 base short, with 12 bases between. Germline loops: CDR1 MNHEY, CDR2 SVGEGT. CDR3 protein: CASSGGSESYEQYF. CDR3 DNA (partial): TGTGCCAGCAGTGGGGGGTCAGAATCCTACGAG.

For this clone: The read comes to an end 3 residues before the CDR3 does, leaving the germline J gene to fill in the end. J is TRBJ2-3 and V is TRBV30; D unclear. The V gene's germline CDR1 is GTSNPN and CDR2 SVGIG (reference sequence). The V and J ends lost 3 bases and 6 bases respectively, with 7 bases between them. The CDR3 has 11 amino acids. This CDR3 reads CAWSIVDTQYF. The sequenced CDR3 bases are TGTGCCTGGAGCATTGTGGATACG. The full variable domain, its missing parts supplied by reference TRBV30 and TRBJ2-3, is SQTIHQWPATLVQPVGSPLSLECTVEGTSNPNLYWYRQAAGRGLQLLFYSVGIGQISSEVPQNLSASRPQDRQFILSSKKLLLSDSGFYLCAWSIVDTQYFGPGTRLTVL.

A word on this clone: Read sequence stops 3 residues before the CDR3 end, and the germline J gene provides the missing end. The J gene is TRBJ1-5, the V gene TRBV5-1; no clear D. The CDR3 is 15 residues long. CDR1 is SGHRS and CDR2 is YFSETQ in the germline V gene. Trimming took off 0 bases at V and 0 bases at J, with 7 bases between the two ends. This CDR3 reads CASSLGLNSNQPQHF. The CDR3 DNA, read in part, is TGCGCCAGCAGCTTGGGACTGAATAGCAATCAGCCC.

In regard to this clone: The CDR3 goes on 3 residues after the read ends, and that part is filled in from the germline J gene. The rearrangement uses TRBV7-9 and TRBJ1-2; D is ambiguous. Germline values: CDR1 SEHNR, CDR2 FQNEAQ (reference sequence). This CDR3 contains 15 residues. The chain's CDR3 is CASSPGLLRSYDYTF. Incomplete CDR3 DNA: TGTGCCAGCAGCCCAGGACTCCTTCGGTCCTACGAC. The full variable domain, its missing parts supplied by reference TRBV7-9 and TRBJ1-2, is DTGVSQNPRHKITKRGQNVTFRCDPISEHNRLYWYRQTLGQGPEFLTYFQNEAQLEKSRLLSDRFSAERPKGSFSTLEIQRTEQGDSAMYLCASSPGLLRSYDYTFGSGTRLTVV.

With regard to this clone: The sequenced fragment ends 3 residues before the CDR3 boundary, so the rest is inferred from the germline J gene. V usage is TRBV6-2 or TRBV6-3 and J usage is TRBJ1-2; the match to TRBD1 covers 8 bases. V shed 2 bases and J 7 bases; nucleotides not matched to a gene: 6. Germline V CDR1 and CDR2: MNHEY, SVGEGT. The CDR3 runs 14 residues. CDR3: CASSYRDRGGGYTF. The sequenced CDR3 bases are TGTGCCAGCAGTTACCGCGACAGGGGAGGTGGC.

For this clone: The read is 3 residues too short to cover the CDR3 end, so that end is filled in from the germline J gene. The chain recombines TRBV18 with TRBJ1-2, with TRBD1 identical over 8 bases. Germline lookup yields CDR1 KGHSH and CDR2 LQKENI. The CDR3 runs to 15 residues. The CDR3 protein is CASSFRQGTNYDYTF. Incomplete CDR3 DNA: TGTGCCAGCTCATTCCGACAGGGGACCAACTACGAC.

Comments on this clone: From the germline J gene comes the end of the CDR3, since the read stops 3 residues before it. The chain couples TRBV5-1 to TRBJ1-4, with a tentative D call TRBD1 (5 bases). The CDR3 totals 16 residues. Germline CDR1 is SGHRS and CDR2 is YFSETQ. CDR3 DNA, as far as it was read: TGCGCCAGCAGCTTGGACAATCCGGGGGGAAATTCACCA. It translates to CASSLDNPGGNSP. The entire CDR3 reads CASSLDNPGGNSPLFF. Full variable domain (missing parts from reference TRBV5-1 and TRBJ1-4): KAGVTQTPRYLIKTRGQQVTLSCSPISGHRSVSWYQQTPGQGLQFLFEYFSETQRNKGNFPGRFSGRQFSNSRSEMNVSTLELGDSALYLCASSLDNPGGNSPLFFGSGTQLSVL.